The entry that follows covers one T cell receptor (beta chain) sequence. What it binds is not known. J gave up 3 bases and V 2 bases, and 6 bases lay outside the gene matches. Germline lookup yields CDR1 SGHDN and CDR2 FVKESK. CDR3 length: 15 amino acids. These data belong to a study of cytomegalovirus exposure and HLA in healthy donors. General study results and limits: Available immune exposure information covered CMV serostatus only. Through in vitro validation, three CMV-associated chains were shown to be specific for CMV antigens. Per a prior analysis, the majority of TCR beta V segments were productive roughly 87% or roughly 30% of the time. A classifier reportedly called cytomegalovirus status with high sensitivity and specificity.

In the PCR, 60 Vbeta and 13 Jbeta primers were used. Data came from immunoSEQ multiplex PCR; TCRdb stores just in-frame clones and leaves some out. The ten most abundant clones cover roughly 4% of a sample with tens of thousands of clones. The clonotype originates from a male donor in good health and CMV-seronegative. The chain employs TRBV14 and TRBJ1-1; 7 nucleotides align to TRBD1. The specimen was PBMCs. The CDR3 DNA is TGTGCCAGCAGCCAATCCGGGACAGTAGACACTGAAGCTTTCTTT. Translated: CASSQSGTVDTEAFF.